The sequence of this T cell receptor (beta chain) was determined in a study of T-cell memory formation after mild COVID-19. On the study more broadly: TCR clusters showed largely donor specificity. Study-wide results and limits: Memory sampled before infection contained some responding clones, suggesting cross-reactive memory joined. Clones that contracted clustered mainly in CM and EM if CD4+ and in EMRA if CD8+.

This clonotype turned up a few times. Its antigen is unidentified. The CDR3 has 15 residues. Trimming stripped 0 bases from V and 7 bases from J, with 13 bases between. In germline, CDR1 is MNHEY, CDR2 SVGAGI. Constant-segment primers and 5'RACE yielded cDNA libraries for TCR alpha and TCR beta, each carrying sample barcodes and UMIs. Each CDR3 protein is one row after TCRdb ran MiXCR on the 5' RACE reads. Of some 120,000 distinct CDR3 sequences in the sample, approximately 15% are singletons; the top ten hold approximately 5%. V and J are TRBV6-5 and TRBJ2-1; D gene uncertain. The sequenced sample was PBMCs or a T cell subset sorted from them (not recorded which). The sequence was collected from a man aged 18-30 years who had mild COVID-19 (a few samples of this study predate the infection). Cell type and time point are not known. The DNA for the CDR3 is TGTGCCAGCAGTTACTCGGCCCTAGTCGGGAATGAGCAGTTCTTC. Amino acid sequence: CASSYSALVGNEQFF.